The rows below give T cell receptor beta chains drawn from one sample of a study of T cell responses to AZD1222 COVID-19 vaccine. Repertoires were generated with immunoSEQ multiplex PCR, while TCRdb's copy carries only in-frame clones and drops some. Of about 84,000 clones in the sample, roughly 85% were seen once. The sample in question was peripheral blood, obtained on day 0 of AZD1222 vaccination. The receptor set was obtained from an adult in good health. CDR3s include the opening cysteine and the closing phenylalanine or tryptophan. The D gene is left open where the match is weak. Clone size is stated in some rows and not others, as once, few, many or a class when expanded.

D	V	size	J	CDR3	DNA
-	TRBV30	few	TRBJ1-5	CAWGGNQPQHF	TGTGCCTGGGGGGGAAATCAGCCCCAGCATTTT
TRBD1	TRBV18	-	TRBJ1-5	CASSGDRVRQPQHF	TGTGCCAGCTCAGGCGACAGGGTTCGTCAGCCCCAGCATTTT
-	TRBV7-9	-	TRBJ1-1	CASSLDPQGAEAFF	TGTGCCAGCAGCTTAGATCCACAGGGAGCTGAAGCTTTCTTT
-	TRBV20-1	-	TRBJ2-5	CSAMGPETQYF	TGCAGTGCTATGGGGCCTGAGACCCAGTACTTC
-	TRBV12-2	-	TRBJ2-5	CASRIDYKPGLANGQYF	TGTGCAAGTCGCATTGATTATAAACCGGGACTAGCAAACGGCCAGTACTTC
-	TRBV30	-	TRBJ2-1	CAWSSFLEQFF	TGTGCCTGGAGTTCCTTTTTAGAGCAGTTCTTC
TRBD1	TRBV29-1	-	TRBJ2-3	CSVERQGQTDTQYF	TGCAGCGTTGAAAGACAGGGCCAAACAGATACGCAGTATTTT
-	TRBV18	-	TRBJ2-3	CASSPLEGGTQYF	TGTGCCAGCTCACCACTGGAAGGGGGTACGCAGTATTTT
-	TRBV7-2	-	TRBJ1-4	CASRLPGANEKLFF	TGTGCCAGCAGACTACCGGGAGCCAATGAAAAACTGTTTTTT
-	TRBV6-1	-	TRBJ1-1	CASSDTGDTEAFF	TGTGCCAGCAGTGACACCGGGGACACTGAAGCTTTCTTT
-	TRBV18	-	TRBJ2-1	CASSPPQGSSYNEQFF	TGTGCCAGCTCACCACCACAGGGAAGCTCCTACAATGAGCAGTTCTTC
TRBD1	TRBV10-3	-	TRBJ1-1	CAIKTGGLNTEAFF	TGTGCCATCAAGACAGGGGGCCTGAACACTGAAGCTTTCTTT
TRBD2	TRBV9	-	TRBJ2-7	CASSVATGGGSSYEQYF	TGTGCCAGCAGCGTAGCTACTGGTGGCGGGAGCTCCTACGAGCAGTACTTC
TRBD2	TRBV4-3	-	TRBJ2-2	CASSQGTSSTNTGELFF	TGCGCCAGCAGCCAGGGGACTAGCAGTACGAACACCGGGGAGCTGTTTTTT
-	TRBV18	-	TRBJ1-1	CASSPRLEVRMNTEAFF	TGTGCCAGCTCACCAAGGCTCGAGGTCCGAATGAACACTGAAGCTTTCTTT
-	TRBV19	-	TRBJ2-1	CASKGMAGLHNEQFF	TGTGCCAGTAAGGGTATGGCGGGTCTTCACAATGAGCAGTTCTTC
-	TRBV5-1	-	TRBJ1-3	CASSLGSGNTIYF	TGCGCCAGCAGCTTGGGGTCTGGAAACACCATATATTTT
-	TRBV11-2	-	TRBJ2-3	CASSPRRDSTDTQYF	TGTGCCAGCAGCCCACGCCGGGACAGCACAGATACGCAGTATTTT
-	TRBV19	-	TRBJ2-7	CASSTSATYEQYF	TGTGCCAGTAGTACTAGCGCTACCTACGAGCAGTACTTC
-	TRBV30	-	TRBJ2-7	CAWSAMGVEQYF	TGTGCCTGGAGCGCCATGGGGGTCGAGCAGTACTTC
TRBD2	TRBV3-1/TRBV3-2	-	TRBJ2-3	CASSPRVAGGLADTQYF	TGTGCCAGCAGCCCCCGGGTAGCGGGAGGGCTTGCAGATACGCAGTATTTT
-	TRBV7-2	-	TRBJ2-7	CASSLLIRDPPEYF	TGTGCCAGCAGCTTGTTAATCCGGGACCCCCCGGAGTACTTC
-	TRBV4-2	many	TRBJ2-1	CASSQDLVEQFF	TGTGCCAGCAGCCAAGATTTGGTTGAGCAGTTCTTC
-	TRBV27	few	TRBJ1-3	CASTNTAGNTIYF	TGTGCCAGCACAAACACAGCCGGAAACACCATATATTTT
-	TRBV18	-	TRBJ1-6	CASSPAGAPATLHF	TGTGCCAGCTCACCGGCCGGGGCCCCGGCCACCCTCCACTTT
TRBD2	TRBV7-2	-	TRBJ2-1	CASSRDLAGGGAYNEQFF	TGTGCCAGCAGCCGCGACCTAGCGGGAGGAGGGGCTTACAATGAGCAGTTCTTC
TRBD1	TRBV3-1/TRBV3-2	-	TRBJ2-7	CASSRQGPSYEQYF	TGTGCCAGCAGTCGACAGGGACCCTCCTACGAGCAGTACTTC
-	TRBV19	few	TRBJ2-5	CASSMEGPETQYF	TGTGCCAGTAGTATGGAGGGCCCGGAGACCCAGTACTTC
-	TRBV5-6	-	TRBJ2-7	CASSFQWSSYEQYF	TGTGCCAGCAGCTTTCAATGGAGCTCCTACGAGCAGTACTTC